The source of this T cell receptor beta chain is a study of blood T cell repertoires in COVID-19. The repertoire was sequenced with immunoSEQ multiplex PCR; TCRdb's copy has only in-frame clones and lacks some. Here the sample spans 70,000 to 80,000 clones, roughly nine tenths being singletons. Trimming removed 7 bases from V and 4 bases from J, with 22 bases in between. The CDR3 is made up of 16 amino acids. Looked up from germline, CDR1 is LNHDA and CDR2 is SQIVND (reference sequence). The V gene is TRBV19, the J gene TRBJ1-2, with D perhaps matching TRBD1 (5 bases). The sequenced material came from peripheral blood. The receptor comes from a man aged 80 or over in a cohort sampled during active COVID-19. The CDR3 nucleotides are TGTGCCAGTACCCGGGTCCAGGGTGCGGTGGGCTATGGCTACACCTTC. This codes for CASTRVQGAVGYGYTF.